The 31 T cell receptor beta chains below were found in one sample sequenced in a study of cytomegalovirus exposure and HLA in healthy donors. The protocol was immunoSEQ multiplex PCR, while the TCRdb copy is restricted to in-frame clones and leaves out a portion. The top ten hold around 2.8% of the sample, which has 150,000 to 200,000 clones, around 81% seen once. Sequencing input: PBMCs. The receptors derive from a young woman in good health and CMV-seropositive.

The CDR3 DNA sequence: TGCGCCAGCAGCTTGGTGGTTCCAGGGAACACCAGCAACAATGAGCAGTTCTTC. Translating gives CASSLVVPGNTSNNEQFF. V is TRBV5-1 and J is TRBJ2-1; maybe TRBD1 (5 bases). The germline V and J ends were trimmed by 0 bases and 5 bases, with 21 bases remaining between them. The germline V gene has CDR1 SGHRS and CDR2 YFSETQ. This CDR3 has 18 residues.

The V and J genes are TRBV6-6 and TRBJ2-7; 10 bases align to TRBD1. Germline V gene sequence: CDR1 MNHNY, CDR2 SVGAGI (reference sequence). This CDR3 has 16 amino acids. Germline trimming cut 0 bases from V and 5 bases from J; bases unmatched to any gene: 7. CDR3 residues: CASSYSTGGRIHEQYF. The CDR3, as DNA: TGTGCCAGCAGTTACTCGACAGGGGGCAGAATCCACGAGCAGTACTTC.

The chain joins TRBV2 to TRBJ1-5; no reliable D call. The ends were cut back, 7 bases at V and 1 base at J, with 11 bases in the middle. The CDR3 is 14 amino acids. Germline assignment: CDR1 SNHLY and CDR2 FYNNEI. CDR3 amino acids: CASNRRNSNQPQHF. The CDR3 DNA reads TGTGCCAGCAATAGGCGGAACAGCAATCAGCCCCAGCATTTT.

The V gene is TRBV27, the J gene TRBJ2-1; D perhaps matches TRBD1 (6 bases). V gave up 7 bases and J gave up 4 bases, with 17 bases separating them. The CDR3 contains 15 residues. CDR1 is MNHEY and CDR2 is SMNVEV in the germline V gene (reference sequence). Here the CDR3 DNA reads TGTGCCAGCAAGATCACAGGGACCCAATACAATGAGCAGTTCTTC. Translated, it gives CASKITGTQYNEQFF.

The chain couples TRBV5-6 to TRBJ2-3; the match to TRBD2 covers 7 bases. The CDR3 has 14 amino acids. J gave up 5 bases and V 0 bases, and 3 bases lay outside the gene matches. From germline, CDR1 is SGHDT and CDR2 YYEEEE. This CDR3 reads CASSLAGGLDTQYF. The CDR3 coding sequence is TGTGCCAGCAGCTTGGCGGGGGGATTAGATACGCAGTATTTT.

The chain uses TRBV9 and TRBJ1-2; 10 bases line up with TRBD1. Germline V lookup: CDR1 SGDLS, CDR2 YYNGEE. The J segment lost 6 bases and the V segment lost 2 bases, leaving 7 bases of the junction unmatched. The CDR3 spans 15 residues. In nucleotides, the CDR3 is TGTGCCAGCAGCGTCCGGGACAGGGGAAATGATGGCTACACCTTC. Its protein product is CASSVRDRGNDGYTF.

The J gene is TRBJ2-5, the V gene TRBV19, with D possibly TRBD2 on 5 matching bases. Per germline, CDR1 LNHDA and CDR2 SQIVND (reference sequence). Between the trimmed V and J ends, which lost 9 bases and 5 bases, there was a span of 16 bases. CDR3 length equals 13 residues. The CDR3: CASRATSKETQYF. CDR3 coding DNA: TGTGCCAGCCGAGCTACTAGTAAGGAGACCCAGTACTTC. The entire variable domain, with the rest obtained from reference TRBV19 and TRBJ2-5, is as follows: DGGITQSPKYLFRKEGQNVTLSCEQNLNHDAMYWYRQDPGQGLRLIYYSQIVNDFQKGDIAEGYSVSREKKESFPLTVTSAQKNPTAFYLCASRATSKETQYFGPGTRLLVL.

The J gene is TRBJ2-6, the V gene TRBV9; possible D gene TRBD1, 5 bases. CDR3 length: 16 residues. Looked up from germline, CDR1 is SGDLS and CDR2 is YYNGEE. V lost 0 bases and J 3 bases, leaving 10 bases between the germline ends. The CDR3 coding sequence is TGTGCCAGCAGCGTAGCTATCCAGGGTGGGGCCAACGTCCTGACTTTC. It codes for CASSVAIQGGANVLTF.

CDR3 DNA sequence: TGTGCCAGTAGTTCACGATTCAGGGATGGCTACACCTTC. It yields the protein CASSSRFRDGYTF. The rearrangement links TRBV19 to TRBJ1-2; TRBD1 might be the D (5 bases). From germline, CDR1 is LNHDA and CDR2 SQIVND (reference sequence). The CDR3 spans 13 residues. V dropped 5 bases and J dropped 6 bases, with 13 bases sitting between them.

This chain uses TRBV13 with TRBJ1-1, with D possibly TRBD1 on 6 matching bases. The germline V and J ends were trimmed by 0 bases and 1 base, with 6 bases remaining between them. Germline values: CDR1 PRHDT, CDR2 FYEKMQ (reference sequence). The CDR3 runs 14 residues. The CDR3 spells CASSLGDRNTEAFF. The CDR3 DNA reads as TGTGCCAGCAGCTTAGGGGACAGGAACACTGAAGCTTTCTTT.

The chain carries TRBV27 and TRBJ2-7; the D gene is possibly TRBD2 (5 bases). Trimming cost V 5 bases and J 3 bases, with 11 bases left between them. The CDR3 length is 13 residues. Per germline, CDR1 MNHEY and CDR2 SMNVEV (reference sequence). The CDR3, as DNA: TGTGCCAGCAGTCCCCCGGGGAACTACGAGCAGTACTTC. Amino acid sequence: CASSPPGNYEQYF.

J is TRBJ1-1 and V is TRBV5-4; D unclear. V was trimmed by 2 bases and J by 6 bases, leaving 11 bases between them. CDR3 length: 13 residues. The V gene's germline CDR1 is SGHNT and CDR2 YYREEE (reference sequence). CDR3 nucleotides: TGTGCCAGCAGCTTTAGGTTCGAGGCTGAAGCTTTCTTT. As protein: CASSFRFEAEAFF.

The chain joins TRBV7-9 to TRBJ1-3; D gene uncertain. Trimming stripped 5 bases from V and 8 bases from J, with 19 bases between. Germline assignment: CDR1 SEHNR and CDR2 FQNEAQ (reference sequence). CDR3 length: 15 residues. The CDR3 spells CASSPEESALHTIYF. The CDR3 DNA sequence: TGTGCCAGCAGCCCCGAGGAGAGTGCTCTGCACACCATATATTTT.

The table lists this clone with a few counts. The chain links TRBV6-1 to TRBJ1-5; the D is unclear. This CDR3 spans 13 amino acids. Trimming took 8 bases from V and 0 from J, leaving 8 bases between them. Germline V gene lookup returns CDR1 MNHNS and CDR2 SASEGT. CDR3 in amino acids: CASGQYSNQPQHF. In DNA, the CDR3 is TGTGCCAGCGGCCAGTATAGCAATCAGCCCCAGCATTTT.

The chain employs TRBV6-5 and TRBJ2-7, with a tentative D call TRBD2 (6 bases). The CDR3 totals 15 residues. Trimming left V 2 bases short and J 5 bases short, with 16 bases between. Germline CDR1 MNHEY, CDR2 SVGAGI. CDR3 loop: CASSYTGTPSNEQYF. The CDR3 DNA reads as TGTGCCAGCAGTTACACCGGGACTCCTTCTAACGAGCAGTACTTC.

This clone appeared once. This rearrangement joins TRBV5-6 to TRBJ1-3; weak D call: TRBD1 (5 bases). Between the trimmed V and J ends, which lost 2 bases and 0 bases, there was a span of 15 bases. Germline V gene lookup returns CDR1 SGHDT and CDR2 YYEEEE. The CDR3 sequence is 17 residues long. Here the CDR3 DNA reads TGTGCCAGCAGCTTAGAAGGGGTAGGGATCTCTGGAAACACCATATATTTT. Amino acids: CASSLEGVGISGNTIYF. The variable domain in full, completed from reference TRBV5-6 and TRBJ1-3, reads DAGVTQSPTHLIKTRGQQVTLRCSPKSGHDTVSWYQQALGQGPQFIFQYYEEEERQRGNFPDRFSGHQFPNYSSELNVNALLLGDSALYLCASSLEGVGISGNTIYFGEGSWLTVV.

The genes are TRBV11-1 and TRBJ1-6; a possible D gene is TRBD1 (6 bases). The V end lost 1 base, the J end lost 9 bases, and 13 bases lay between the germline ends. Germline assignment: CDR1 SGHAT and CDR2 FQDESV (reference sequence). CDR3 length equals 15 residues. DNA for the CDR3: TGTGCCAGCAGCTTAGGGGTGACAGGAGTTTCACCCCTCCACTTT. It codes for CASSLGVTGVSPLHF. The variable domain in full, with the rest retrieved from reference TRBV11-1 and TRBJ1-6, is EAEVAQSPRYKITEKSQAVAFWCDPISGHATLYWYRQILGQGPELLVQFQDESVVDDSQLPKDRFSAERLKGVDSTLKIQPAELGDSAMYLCASSLGVTGVSPLHFGNGTRLTVT.

The chain couples TRBV2 to TRBJ1-4; 12 bases agree with TRBD1. The CDR3 is 22 amino acids. In germline, CDR1 is SNHLY, CDR2 FYNNEI. J was trimmed by 5 bases and V by 1 base; bases with no gene match: 20. The CDR3 DNA follows: TGTGCCAGCAGTGAAGAGGGGGACAGGGGGCGCCTGGTCCCTGAAACAAATGAAAAACTGTTTTTT. Its protein is CASSEEGDRGRLVPETNEKLFF.

The genes are TRBV2 and TRBJ2-1; maybe TRBD2 (5 bases). The CDR3 covers 10 residues. Germline V gives CDR1 SNHLY, CDR2 FYNNEI. V was trimmed by 7 bases and J by 10 bases, leaving 8 bases between them. CDR3: CASTGVEQFF. As DNA, the CDR3 is TGTGCCAGCACCGGGGTGGAGCAGTTCTTC.

J is TRBJ2-3 and V is TRBV2, with D possibly being TRBD2 (5 bases). V was trimmed by 10 bases and J by 5 bases, leaving 10 bases between them. The CDR3 is 11 residues long. CDR1 SNHLY and CDR2 FYNNEI come from the germline V gene. DNA for the CDR3: TGTGCCACCACCACTAGAGATACGCAGTATTTT. Translated: CATTTRDTQYF.

The chain recombines TRBV27 with TRBJ1-2; 9 bases match TRBD1. CDR3 length: 13 residues. V dropped 2 bases and J dropped 6; count of bases not matched to a gene: 1. Germline CDR1 and CDR2: MNHEY and SMNVEV (reference sequence). The CDR3 is CASSLTGGNGYTF. CDR3 in DNA: TGTGCCAGCAGTTTAACAGGGGGCAATGGCTACACCTTC.

The gene calls are TRBV27 and TRBJ1-2; unclear D gene. The V end lost 2 bases, the J end lost 5 bases, and 12 bases lay between the germline ends. The germline V gene encodes CDR1 MNHEY and CDR2 SMNVEV (reference sequence). The CDR3 length is 14 residues. The CDR3 nucleotides read TGTGCCAGCAGTTTACAGCGGGGTCTTTATGGCTACACCTTC. This translates into CASSLQRGLYGYTF.

The CDR3 region has the DNA TGTGCCAGCAGCCTAAACGGGATCGCCAATGAGCAGTTCTTC. This encodes CASSLNGIANEQFF. The genes are TRBV7-8 and TRBJ2-1, with D tentatively TRBD2 (5 bases). Germline assignment: CDR1 SGHVS and CDR2 FQNEAQ. V lost 5 bases, J lost 6 bases, and 14 bases lay in between. The CDR3 is 14 residues long.

The genes are TRBV4-1 and TRBJ1-3, with D hard to call. Trimming took 4 bases from V and 3 from J, leaving 10 bases between them. Germline V gene lookup returns CDR1 MGHRA and CDR2 YSYEKL. CDR3 length: 14 amino acids. CDR3 coding DNA: TGCGCCAGCAGCCCGGTTGACTATGGAAACACCATATATTTT. Translation gives CASSPVDYGNTIYF.

This clone appeared once. The rearrangement joins TRBV7-9 to TRBJ2-3; TRBD2 aligns across 14 bases. J lost 5 bases, V lost 2 bases, and 6 bases had no gene match. Looked up from germline, CDR1 is SEHNR and CDR2 is FQNEAQ (reference sequence). This CDR3 is 17 amino acids long. The CDR3: CASSLKTSGGAGDTQYF. CDR3 DNA: TGTGCCAGCAGCTTAAAGACTAGCGGGGGGGCGGGAGATACGCAGTATTTT.

This clone was recorded once. The chain links TRBV7-3 to TRBJ2-6; D might be TRBD2 (5 bases). This CDR3 spans 16 amino acids. Germline V gene lookup returns CDR1 SGHTA and CDR2 FQGTGA. Trimming took off 5 bases at V and 4 bases at J, with 15 bases between the two ends. CDR3 amino acids: CASSVLSGSGANVLTF. Written as DNA, the CDR3 is TGTGCCAGCAGCGTTCTTTCGGGGTCGGGGGCCAACGTCCTGACTTTC.

This clone appeared once. The V call is TRBV19, the J call TRBJ2-3, with D unresolved. Germline CDR1 and CDR2: LNHDA and SQIVND (reference sequence). The CDR3 sequence is 14 residues long. The V end was cut by 5 bases, the J end by 3 bases, with 12 bases between. CDR3 amino acids: CASSAAVRTDTQYF. CDR3 nucleotides: TGTGCCAGTAGTGCGGCCGTAAGAACAGATACGCAGTATTTT.

The V gene is TRBV20-1, the J gene TRBJ2-5; D remains unclear. With 2 bases removed from V and 5 bases from J, the gap between germline ends came to 3 bases. Germline V gene lookup returns CDR1 DFQATT and CDR2 SNEGSKA (reference sequence). The length of the CDR3 is 10 residues. CDR3 sequence (DNA): TGCAGTGCTAGATCTGAGACCCAGTACTTC. This sequence encodes CSARSETQYF.

This chain connects TRBV18 to TRBJ1-1, with D hard to call. CDR3 length: 14 amino acids. Trimming left V 2 bases short and J 3 bases short, with 10 bases between. Germline CDR1 reads KGHSH; CDR2 reads LQKENI. This CDR3 reads CASSPGPKDTEAFF. DNA for the CDR3: TGTGCCAGCTCACCAGGGCCAAAAGACACTGAAGCTTTCTTT. The full variable domain, in which reference TRBV18 and TRBJ1-1 provide the parts outside the CDR3, is NAGVMQNPRHLVRRRGQEARLRCSPMKGHSHVYWYRQLPEEGLKFMVYLQKENIIDESGMPKERFSAEFPKEGPSILRIQQVVRGDSAAYFCASSPGPKDTEAFFGQGTRLTVV.

This clone was seen a handful of times. The J gene is TRBJ1-5, the V gene TRBV7-9, with D maybe TRBD1 (5 bases). The V end lost 5 bases, the J end lost 4 bases, and 9 bases lay between the germline ends. Germline V gene data show CDR1 as SEHNR and CDR2 as FQNEAQ (reference sequence). This CDR3 is 13 amino acids long. The CDR3 here is CASSLGHNQPQHF. The CDR3 DNA reads as TGTGCCAGCAGCCTCGGACATAATCAGCCCCAGCATTTT.

This sequence joins TRBV29-1 and TRBJ2-2; D is unclear. The CDR3 extends over 11 amino acids. Deletions cut 6 bases from V and 4 bases from J, with 6 bases between. Germline-derived CDR1 and CDR2 are SQVTM and ANQGSEA. CDR3 sequence reads: CSVLRTGELFF. CDR3 in DNA: TGCAGCGTCTTGCGCACCGGGGAGCTGTTTTTT.